Shown below are 27 T cell receptor beta chains from a single sample sequenced in a study of OX40 agonist ivuxolimab in advanced cancers. Data came from immunoSEQ multiplex PCR; TCRdb stores just in-frame clones and leaves some out. The table has 92,000 or so clones, 75% to 90% seen once. This sample comprised CD4+ or CD8+ T cells sorted from blood, obtained in a trial of the OX40 agonist ivuxolimab. The source is an adult with an advanced solid tumor such as melanoma, head and neck, liver or kidney cancer.

The rearrangement uses TRBV7-2 and TRBJ2-7; TRBD1 or TRBD2 may be the D gene (6 bases each). This CDR3 has 15 residues. Germline CDR1 reads SGHTA; CDR2 reads FQGNSA. Trimming removed 5 bases from V and 4 bases from J, with 18 bases in between. The CDR3 is CASSVWGASLYEQYF. The CDR3 coding sequence is TGTGCCAGCAGCGTGTGGGGGGCCTCCCTTTACGAGCAGTACTTC.

Of note for this clone: Additional DNA sequences in this sample encode the identical CDR3. The V and J genes are TRBV6-5 and TRBJ1-2; D gene uncertain. The CDR3 contains 15 residues. Trimming took off 0 bases at V and 6 bases at J, with 14 bases between the two ends. The germline V gene encodes CDR1 MNHEY and CDR2 SVGAGI. CDR3 DNA sequence: TGTGCCAGCAGTTACTCGCAAAGGGATGAAGATGGCTACACCTTC. Translation gives CASSYSQRDEDGYTF.

The V gene is TRBV10-3, the J gene TRBJ1-2, with D possibly TRBD1 on 5 matching bases. The V end was cut by 5 bases, the J end by 0 bases, with 10 bases between. CDR1 is ENHRY and CDR2 is SYGVKD in the germline V gene. There are 14 residues in the CDR3. The CDR3 nucleotides read TGTGCCATCAGTTCCGGGACTTCTAACTATGGCTACACCTTC. Protein sequence: CAISSGTSNYGYTF.

The rearrangement joins TRBV7-3 to TRBJ2-1; 7 positions agree with TRBD2. J lost 5 bases, V lost 5 bases, and 18 bases had no gene match. From germline, CDR1 is SGHTA and CDR2 FQGTGA. There are 18 residues in the CDR3. CDR3 nucleotides: TGTGCCAGCAGCCCAGTGACTAGCCCGACTTGGACCGACAATGAGCAGTTCTTC. Translating it yields CASSPVTSPTWTDNEQFF.

The CDR3 nucleotides read TGTGCCAGCAGTTTTAGTCCCCCACCGACTAGGGATTACGAGCAGTACTTC. Translated: CASSFSPPPTRDYEQYF. This chain connects TRBV27 to TRBJ2-7; D possibly corresponds to TRBD2 (6 bases). This CDR3 has 17 residues. Looked up from germline, CDR1 is MNHEY and CDR2 is SMNVEV (reference sequence). Deletions cut 3 bases from V and 4 bases from J, with 22 bases between.

The chain joins TRBV19 to TRBJ2-7; 11 nucleotides match TRBD2. The CDR3 loop spans 15 amino acids. Germline lookup yields CDR1 LNHDA and CDR2 SQIVND (reference sequence). The J segment lost 3 bases and the V segment lost 4 bases, leaving 5 bases of the junction unmatched. The CDR3 reads CASSTGLAVYYEQYF. The CDR3 DNA is TGTGCCAGTAGTACGGGACTAGCGGTGTACTACGAGCAGTACTTC.

This chain uses TRBV6-5 with TRBJ2-7, with D perhaps TRBD1 or TRBD2 (6 bases each). V shed 0 bases and J shed 5 bases, with 14 bases lying between them. CDR1 and CDR2 from the germline V gene are MNHEY and SVGAGI. CDR3 length equals 15 residues. CDR3 amino acids: CASSYSGGSYDEQYF. The CDR3 DNA is TGTGCCAGCAGTTACTCGGGGGGCTCCTACGACGAGCAGTACTTC.

This clone has just a few counts. The chain combines TRBV2 with TRBJ2-7; D not certain. Trimming took 1 base from V and 3 from J, leaving 10 bases between them. CDR1 is SNHLY and CDR2 is FYNNEI in the germline V gene. The CDR3 loop spans 14 amino acids. The CDR3 reads CASSEGSRVYEQYF. The CDR3 DNA reads TGTGCCAGCAGTGAAGGGTCACGAGTCTACGAGCAGTACTTC. Together with reference TRBV2 and TRBJ2-7, the CDR3 gives the full variable domain: EPEVTQTPSHQVTQMGQEVILRCVPISNHLYFYWYRQILGQKVEFLVSFYNNEISEKSEIFDDQFSVERPDGSNFTLKIRSTKLEDSAMYFCASSEGSRVYEQYFGPGTRLTVT.

The chain recombines TRBV5-1 with TRBJ1-4; 12 bases agree with TRBD1. Germline V gene lookup returns CDR1 SGHRS and CDR2 YFSETQ. This CDR3 comprises 17 residues. Unmatched junction bases numbered 8, after V lost 4 bases and J lost 4 bases. Here the CDR3 DNA reads TGCGCCAGCAGCGATCGGGACAGGGGGCCCATTAATGAAAAACTGTTTTTT. Residues: CASSDRDRGPINEKLFF.

The chain carries TRBV28 and TRBJ2-1, with unresolved D. This CDR3 is built from 12 residues. Looked up from germline, CDR1 is MDHEN and CDR2 is SYDVKM. V lost 10 bases and J 9 bases, leaving 16 bases between the germline ends. The chain's CDR3 is CATLRADGEQFF. The CDR3 DNA sequence: TGTGCCACCCTTAGGGCCGACGGTGAGCAGTTCTTC.

The chain combines TRBV28 with TRBJ1-2, with a tentative D call TRBD1 (5 bases). Trimming took off 5 bases at V and 2 bases at J, with 12 bases between the two ends. This CDR3 comprises 14 residues. Germline CDR1 and CDR2: MDHEN and SYDVKM. The CDR3 coding sequence is TGTGCCAGCAGTCCGGGGCCTGGGAACTATGGCTACACCTTC. It is translated as CASSPGPGNYGYTF.

In its sample, this clone was seen once. The chain recombines TRBV5-1 with TRBJ2-7, with a weak D call TRBD2 (5 bases). This CDR3 region has 14 residues. Trimming left V 0 bases short and J 1 base short, with 8 bases between. Germline values: CDR1 SGHRS, CDR2 YFSETQ. In DNA form, the CDR3 reads TGCGCCAGCAGCTTGGACGGGGAGTCCTACGAGCAGTACTTC. As protein: CASSLDGESYEQYF.

In DNA, the CDR3 is TGTGCCAGCGGGGGGGGAATAGCCGTCCAAAGACGTACCAAAAACATTCAGTACTTC. As protein: CASGGGIAVQRRTKNIQYF. The rearrangement uses TRBV19 and TRBJ2-4; 8 positions match TRBD2. V lost 9 bases and J lost 2; bases outside the gene matches: 21. This CDR3 is built from 19 residues. Germline V CDR1 and CDR2: LNHDA, SQIVND (reference sequence).

The genes are TRBV27 and TRBJ2-5, with D perhaps TRBD2 (6 bases). This CDR3 is built from 13 residues. Germline CDR1 is MNHEY and CDR2 is SMNVEV (reference sequence). Between the trimmed V and J ends, which lost 1 base and 3 bases, there was a span of 6 bases. The CDR3 DNA reads as TGTGCCAGCAGTTTATGGAGGGAAGAGACCCAGTACTTC. Its translation: CASSLWREETQYF.

The CDR3 region has the DNA TGCGCCAGCAGCGACGGGACTAGCGGGAGAGAGACCCAGTACTTC. It yields the protein CASSDGTSGRETQYF. The chain recombines TRBV5-1 with TRBJ2-5, with 14 bases matching TRBD2. This CDR3 region has 15 residues. The germline V gene encodes CDR1 SGHRS and CDR2 YFSETQ. V shed 4 bases and J 4 bases; nucleotides not matched to a gene: 3.

The chain couples TRBV27 to TRBJ2-7; 12 bases match TRBD1. There are 15 residues in the CDR3. Germline CDR1 reads MNHEY; CDR2 reads SMNVEV (reference sequence). J gave up 2 bases and V 5 bases, and 4 bases lay outside the gene matches. CDR3 sequence (DNA): TGTGCCAGCAGTCCGGGACAGGGGGCAGCCTACGAGCAGTACTTC. Its translation is CASSPGQGAAYEQYF.

The rearrangement uses TRBV6-6 and TRBJ1-1; D is perhaps TRBD1 (6 bases). CDR1 is MNHNY and CDR2 is SVGAGI in the germline V gene (reference sequence). This CDR3 is built from 13 residues. Trimming shortened V by 2 bases and J by 8 bases, and 12 bases separated the two germline ends. Written as DNA, the CDR3 is TGTGCCAGCAGTTACGGGGAAACAGGGGAAGCTTTCTTT. It encodes CASSYGETGEAFF.

J is TRBJ1-1 and V is TRBV7-9, with a tentative D call TRBD1 (6 bases). Trimming removed 5 bases from V and 0 bases from J, with 13 bases in between. Germline loops: CDR1 SEHNR, CDR2 FQNEAQ (reference sequence). The CDR3 totals 15 residues. The CDR3 loop is CASSEIGQLNTEAFF. CDR3 nucleotide sequence: TGTGCCAGCAGCGAAATCGGACAGTTGAACACTGAAGCTTTCTTT.

The chain combines TRBV11-2 with TRBJ2-7; 12 bases are shared with TRBD2. Trimming took 2 bases from V and 3 from J; bases not matched to a gene: 5. This CDR3 is built from 16 residues. Germline CDR1 is SGHAT and CDR2 is FQNNGV. The CDR3, as DNA: TGTGCCAGCAGCTTACTAGCGGGAGGGCCCAACTACGAGCAGTACTTC. Its translation: CASSLLAGGPNYEQYF.

The chain couples TRBV13 to TRBJ1-4; D is unresolved. Germline V gene lookup returns CDR1 PRHDT and CDR2 FYEKMQ (reference sequence). The CDR3 has 14 amino acids. V was cut by 3 bases and J by 6 bases, with 11 bases left in between. The CDR3 DNA reads TGTGCCAGCAGCTTTCGGCAGGAATATGAAAAACTGTTTTTT. Translation: CASSFRQEYEKLFF.

The chain recombines TRBV10-3 with TRBJ2-3, with 10 nucleotides matching TRBD2. Trimming removed 7 bases from V and 2 bases from J; junction bases left unmatched: 9. Germline values: CDR1 ENHRY, CDR2 SYGVKD. CDR3 length equals 16 residues. CDR3: CAINGLAEGNTDTQYF. In DNA, the CDR3 is TGTGCCATCAATGGACTAGCGGAGGGAAACACAGATACGCAGTATTTT.

V usage is TRBV9 and J usage is TRBJ1-5; the D gene is possibly TRBD1 (6 bases). The CDR3 is made up of 15 amino acids. Germline V gene lookup returns CDR1 SGDLS and CDR2 YYNGEE. V lost 3 bases and J lost 3, with 13 bases in between. The CDR3 nucleotides are TGTGCCAGCAGCGCCGGTCCAGGGGACAATCAGCCCCAGCATTTT. Translating it yields CASSAGPGDNQPQHF. The full variable domain, completed using reference TRBV9 and TRBJ1-5, is DSGVTQTPKHLITATGQRVTLRCSPRSGDLSVYWYQQSLDQGLQFLIQYYNGEERAKGNILERFSAQQFPDLHSELNLSSLELGDSALYFCASSAGPGDNQPQHFGDGTRLSIL.

V is TRBV28 and J is TRBJ2-7; D is ambiguous. The V gene lost 6 bases and the J gene lost 3 bases, with 12 bases spanning the gap. CDR1 and CDR2 (germline): MDHEN, SYDVKM. This CDR3 contains 13 residues. The DNA for the CDR3 is TGTGCCAGCAGCCCTGACGGCTTCTACGAGCAGTACTTC. Protein product: CASSPDGFYEQYF.

The chain combines TRBV6-4 with TRBJ2-5, with TRBD1 as a possible D gene (6 bases). Trimming took 0 bases from V and 3 from J, leaving 8 bases between them. CDR3 length: 14 residues. Germline loops: CDR1 MRHNA, CDR2 SNTAGT. CDR3 sequence: CASSDSYREETQYF. CDR3 coding DNA: TGTGCCAGCAGTGACTCTTACAGGGAAGAGACCCAGTACTTC.

The genes are TRBV28 and TRBJ2-1; 10 nucleotides agree with TRBD2. Unmatched junction bases numbered 7, after V lost 2 bases and J lost 9 bases. The CDR3 length is 15 residues. Germline V CDR1 and CDR2: MDHEN, SYDVKM. The CDR3 sequence: CASSLGLAGVFEQFF. The CDR3 DNA sequence: TGTGCCAGCAGTTTAGGGCTAGCGGGAGTCTTTGAGCAGTTCTTC.

The chain recombines TRBV12-1 with TRBJ2-3; TRBD2 is the table's D call and was not checked against the DNA. TRBV12-1 is listed as a pseudogene. The CDR3 covers 19 residues. CDR3 nucleotide sequence: TGTGCCAGCAGCCCGCACTGGATGAGCGGGAGGGCAAGCACAGATACGCAGTATTTT. Translated, it gives CASSPHWMSGRASTDTQYF.

This clone was found once. The chain joins TRBV19 to TRBJ2-7; 8 nucleotides line up with TRBD2. CDR3 length: 14 amino acids. The germline V gene encodes CDR1 LNHDA and CDR2 SQIVND (reference sequence). The ends lost 4 bases at V and 3 bases at J; junction bases unmatched: 5. CDR3 sequence: CASSNLGLVYEQYF. In DNA form, the CDR3 reads TGTGCCAGTAGTAACCTGGGACTAGTCTACGAGCAGTACTTC.